This T cell receptor beta chain was sequenced in a study of T cell repertoires in cytomegalovirus infection. TCRdb ran MiXCR on the reads and lists one entry per CDR3 protein. The data contain hundreds of thousands of distinct CDR3 sequences, approximately 46% of them singletons. The junction had 8 bases not matched to a gene; V was cut back by 5 bases and J by 3 bases. The CDR3 has 16 residues. Germline V gene data show CDR1 as ENHRY and CDR2 as SYGVKD. This clonotype was counted between two and nine times. The target antigen is unknown. This TCR was sampled from a human donor in good health (CMV status not recorded). Some clones in this sample may be carry-over from other donors' samples. This chain links TRBV10-3 with TRBJ2-7; 12 bases map to TRBD1. The starting material was cultured PBMCs, obtained from culture after CMV antigen stimulation. The CDR3 spells CAISPSGTGGIYEQYF. The CDR3 bases are TGTGCCATCAGTCCGTCGGGGACAGGGGGCATCTACGAGCAGTACTTC.